This is a list of T cell receptor beta chains from one sample in a study of blood T cell repertoires in COVID-19. Some clones are missing from TCRdb's copy, which holds only in-frame ones; the method was immunoSEQ multiplex PCR. Of around 200,000 clones detected, 85% to 90% appear once; the ten largest clones hold 0.62%. Sequences were obtained from peripheral blood. Receptors originate from a man aged 50 to 59 with acute or convalescent COVID-19. Each CDR3 is given without its conserved first and last residue.

v_gene,CDR3aa
TRBV10-3,AISEADRGNEKLF
TRBV3-1/TRBV3-2,ASSQEGTGLRSPLH
TRBV7-3,ASSLTGRANEKLF
TRBV29-1,SVTPGRINGYT
TRBV11-2,ASSITSGTYNEQF
TRBV7-3,ASSSGQGGRETQY
TRBV4-3,ASSQESAGNTIY
TRBV11-2,ASSLVAAAPYEQY
TRBV21-1,ATHRGRLSLH
TRBV19,ASSMISAGELF
TRBV6-5,ASSYSIQGLYGYT
TRBV28,ASSAGPYKGKDGYT
TRBV10-3,AISEQRGRYEQY
TRBV9,ASSMGAGATNEKLF
TRBV4-1,ASSPRTGGNDHTGELF
TRBV29-1,SVSRGAYEQY
TRBV6-1,ASGGAGGNEQF
TRBV5-1,ASSLESGRPNEQF
TRBV5-1,ASSLATGAGGYT
TRBV24-1,ATSAAGGRRTDTQY
TRBV7-9,ASSLNSNTGELF
TRBV9,ASSVVQGGTDTQY
TRBV7-9,ASSQGQGEKLF
TRBV28,ASRRQGGSYEQY
TRBV20-1,SARRLYEQY
TRBV18,ASSQGVRNEQF
TRBV27,ASSLKSGGTGELF
TRBV10-3,AISQGTAKEKLF
TRBV9,ASSPSWGLPPGQF
TRBV10-3,AISEADRPYEQY
TRBV13,ASSWGQGSYGYT
TRBV28,ASSLFGYGYT
TRBV14,ASSPSNSYEQY
TRBV6-1,ASSDRQGADSPLH
TRBV20-1,SALDYGYT
TRBV24-1,ATKDPDYSSYNEQF
TRBV7-9,ASSSQGLGEKLF